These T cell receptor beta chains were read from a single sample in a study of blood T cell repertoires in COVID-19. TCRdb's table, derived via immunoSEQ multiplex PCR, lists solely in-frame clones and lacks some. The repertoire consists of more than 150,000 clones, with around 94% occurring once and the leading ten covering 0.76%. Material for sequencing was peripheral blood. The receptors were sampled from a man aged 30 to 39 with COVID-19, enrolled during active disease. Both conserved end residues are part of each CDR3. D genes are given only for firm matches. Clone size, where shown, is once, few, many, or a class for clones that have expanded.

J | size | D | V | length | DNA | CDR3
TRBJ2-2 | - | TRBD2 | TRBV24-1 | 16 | TGTGCCACCAGTGAGGCGGGGGGCCTACTGGACGGGGAGCTGTTTTTT | CATSEAGGLLDGELFF
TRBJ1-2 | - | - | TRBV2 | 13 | TGTGCCAGCAGGGGGGCCGGGGCTGGGGGCTACACCTTC | CASRGAGAGGYTF
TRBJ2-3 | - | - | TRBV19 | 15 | TGTGCCAGTAGTATAAGAGGATTGGAAGCAGATACGCAGTATTTT | CASSIRGLEADTQYF
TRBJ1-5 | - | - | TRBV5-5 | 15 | TGTGCCAGCAGCGGCGGCGGGGTGGACAATCAGCCCCAGCATTTT | CASSGGGVDNQPQHF
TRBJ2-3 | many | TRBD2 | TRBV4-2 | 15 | TGTGCCAGCAGCCAAGTGAGCGGGGGCACAGATACGCAGTATTTT | CASSQVSGGTDTQYF
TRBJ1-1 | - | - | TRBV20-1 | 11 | TGCAGTAAACAGGGAGACACTGAAGCTTTCTTT | CSKQGDTEAFF
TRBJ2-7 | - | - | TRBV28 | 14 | TGTGCCAGCAGTTTATTGACGGCGGGCACCGAGCAGTACTTC | CASSLLTAGTEQYF
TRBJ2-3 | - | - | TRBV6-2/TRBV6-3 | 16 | TGTGCCAGCAGTAAGACAGCCCGAACCCACACAGATACGCAGTATTTT | CASSKTARTHTDTQYF
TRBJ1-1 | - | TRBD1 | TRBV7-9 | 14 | TGTGCCAGCACCCCCGAACAGGGGCTCACTGAAGCTTTCTTT | CASTPEQGLTEAFF
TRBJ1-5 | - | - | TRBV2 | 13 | TGTGCCAGCACGGCGGTTAGCAATCAGCCCCAGCATTTT | CASTAVSNQPQHF
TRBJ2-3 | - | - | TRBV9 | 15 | TGCGCCCGCAGCGTAGGGGGGGGACGGGAAGATACGCAGTATTTT | CARSVGGGREDTQYF
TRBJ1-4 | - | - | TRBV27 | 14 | TGTGCCAGCAGTTATGGAGCAACTAATGAAAAACTGTTTTTT | CASSYGATNEKLFF
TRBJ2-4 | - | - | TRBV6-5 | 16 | TGTGCCAGCAGTTCGTTGCAGGGCGGGACCAAAAACATTCAGTACTTC | CASSSLQGGTKNIQYF
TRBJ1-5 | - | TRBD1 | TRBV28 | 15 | TGTGCCAGCAGCTCAACAGGGGAGGGCAATCAGCCCCAGCATTTT | CASSSTGEGNQPQHF
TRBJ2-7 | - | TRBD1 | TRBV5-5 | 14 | TGTGCCAGCAGCCGCCCGGGACAGGGCCACGAGCAGTACTTC | CASSRPGQGHEQYF
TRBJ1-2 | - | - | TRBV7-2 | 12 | TGTGCCAGCAGCCTTGCTAGGTCCGGCTACACCTTC | CASSLARSGYTF
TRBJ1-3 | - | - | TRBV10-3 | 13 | TGTGCCATCAGAGACAGCTCTGGAAACACCATATATTTT | CAIRDSSGNTIYF
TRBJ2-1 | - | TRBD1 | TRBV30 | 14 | TGTGCCTGGGGGATCCAAGGACAGGCCCCGCAGCAGTTCTTC | CAWGIQGQAPQQFF
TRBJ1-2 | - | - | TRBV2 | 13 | TGTGCCAGCAGTTGGACAGTGGGCTATGGCTACACCTTC | CASSWTVGYGYTF
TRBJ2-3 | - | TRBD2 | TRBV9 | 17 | TGTGCCAGCAGCGATGCTGGGACTAGCGGGGACACAGATACGCAGTATTTT | CASSDAGTSGDTDTQYF
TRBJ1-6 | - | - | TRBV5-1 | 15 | TGCGCCAGCAGCTCGTCGGCAGGGGTTAATTCACCCCTCCACTTT | CASSSSAGVNSPLHF
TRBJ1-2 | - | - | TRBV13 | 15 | TGTGCCAGCAGCGCACCGGGACATATAAACTATGGCTACACCTTC | CASSAPGHINYGYTF
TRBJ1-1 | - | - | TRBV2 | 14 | TGTGCCAGCAGTGGCAACAGGGTCAACACTGAAGCTTTCTTT | CASSGNRVNTEAFF
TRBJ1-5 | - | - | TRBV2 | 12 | TGTGCCAGCAGGGCCCCTAATCAGCCCCAGCATTTT | CASRAPNQPQHF
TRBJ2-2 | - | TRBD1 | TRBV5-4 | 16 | TGTGCCAGCAGCACCGGGACAGGGGTTAACACCGGGGAGCTGTTTTTT | CASSTGTGVNTGELFF
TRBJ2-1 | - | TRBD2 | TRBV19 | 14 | TGTGCCACCGCTCGGGAGGCCCCCTACAATGAGCAGTTCTTC | CATAREAPYNEQFF
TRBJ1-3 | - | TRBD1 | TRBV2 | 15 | TGTGCCAGCAGTGACGTGGGACAGGAAGGAAACACCATATATTTT | CASSDVGQEGNTIYF
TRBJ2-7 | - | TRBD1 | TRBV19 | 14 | TGTGCCAGTAGCTTTTCGACAGGGACGTACGAGCAGTACTTC | CASSFSTGTYEQYF
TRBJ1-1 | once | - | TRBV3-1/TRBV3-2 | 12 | TGTGCCAGCAGCCAAGCCACAGGAGAAGCTTTCTTT | CASSQATGEAFF
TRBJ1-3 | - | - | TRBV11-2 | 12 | TGTGCCAGCAGCCTACAGGGAAACACCATATATTTT | CASSLQGNTIYF
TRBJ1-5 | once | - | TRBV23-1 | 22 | TGCGCCAGCTTTCCAACCCTAGCGCCGGGGTTGGGAGAGGCGTCCATGGATCAGCCCCAGCATTTT | CASFPTLAPGLGEASMDQPQHF
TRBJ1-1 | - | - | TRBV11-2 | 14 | TGTGCCAGCAGCTTCCAGGATGGTAGCACTGAAGCTTTCTTT | CASSFQDGSTEAFF
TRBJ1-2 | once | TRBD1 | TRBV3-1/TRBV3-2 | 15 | TGTGCCAGCAGGAAGGACAGGGCAGGTGGGTATGGCTACACCTTC | CASRKDRAGGYGYTF
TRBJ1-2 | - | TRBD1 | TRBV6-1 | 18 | TGTGCCAGCAGTGAAGTGCAAGTGTCCGGACAGGACCTCTATGGCTACACCTTC | CASSEVQVSGQDLYGYTF
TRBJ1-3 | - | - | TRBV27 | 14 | TGTGCCAAAAACCTCGGCGGATTTGGAAACACCATATATTTT | CAKNLGGFGNTIYF
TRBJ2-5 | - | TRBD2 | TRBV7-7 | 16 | TGTGCCAGCAGCTTAGGACTAGCGGGGACCCAAGAGACCCAGTACTTC | CASSLGLAGTQETQYF
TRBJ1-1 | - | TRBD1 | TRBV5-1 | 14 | TGCGCCAGCAGCATTGAGACAGGGGGCACTGAAGCTTTCTTT | CASSIETGGTEAFF
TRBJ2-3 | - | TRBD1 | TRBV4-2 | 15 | TGTGCCAGCAGCCAAGTAGGGGGCCGAACAGATACGCAGTATTTT | CASSQVGGRTDTQYF
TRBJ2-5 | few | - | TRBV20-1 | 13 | TGCAGTGCTAGTGCGGGATTACAAGAGACCCAGTACTTC | CSASAGLQETQYF
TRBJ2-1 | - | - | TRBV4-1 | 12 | TGCGCCAGCAGCCAAGTTTTGGGCCCCCAGTTCTTC | CASSQVLGPQFF
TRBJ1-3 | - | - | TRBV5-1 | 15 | TGCGCCAGCAGCCTCGGGGGGGTCTCTGGAAACACCATATATTTT | CASSLGGVSGNTIYF
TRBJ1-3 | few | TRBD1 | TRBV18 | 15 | TGTGCCAGCTCACCACTAGGGGGCTATGGAAACACCATATATTTT | CASSPLGGYGNTIYF
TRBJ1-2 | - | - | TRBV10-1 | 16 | TGCGCCAGCAGTGAGGCTGCTGTGGTAGGGGTCTATGGCTACACCTTC | CASSEAAVVGVYGYTF
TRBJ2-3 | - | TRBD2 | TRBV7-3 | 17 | TGTGCCAGCAGCATGGGGCTAGCGGGGACTTCCTCAGATACGCAGTATTTT | CASSMGLAGTSSDTQYF
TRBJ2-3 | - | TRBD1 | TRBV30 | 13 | TGTGCCTGTACTCCGGGACAGGGCCCCTGGCAGTATTTT | CACTPGQGPWQYF
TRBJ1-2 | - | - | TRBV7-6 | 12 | TGTGCCAGCAGCATAGGGGCCGAGGGCTACACCTTC | CASSIGAEGYTF
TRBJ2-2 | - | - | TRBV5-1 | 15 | TGCGCCAGCAGCTTGGCTACACTAAACACCGGGGAGCTGTTTTTT | CASSLATLNTGELFF
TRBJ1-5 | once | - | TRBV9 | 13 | TGTGCCAGCAGCGCTGGACAGTCTCAGCCCCAGCATTTT | CASSAGQSQPQHF